This TCR beta chain was obtained from a study of T cell responses to AZD1222 COVID-19 vaccine. The overall study: Pooling of second doses given at about 4 or about 12 weeks was done.

From germline, CDR1 is SGHAT and CDR2 FQNNGV. CDR3 length: 14 amino acids. The ends were cut back, 5 bases at V and 1 base at J, with 11 bases in the middle. The method was immunoSEQ multiplex PCR; TCRdb's version includes in-frame clones alone and lacks a portion of them. This table has 99,000 or so clones, 80% to 90% appearing once. There are a few counts of this clone. V and J are TRBV11-2 and TRBJ1-1, with a tentative D call TRBD1 (6 bases). The sequence came from an adult in good health. The sample was peripheral blood, taken on day 0 of AZD1222 vaccination. In DNA, the CDR3 is TGTGCCAGCAGCCAGGCGACAGGGAACACTGAAGCTTTCTTT. Its protein is CASSQATGNTEAFF.